The 31 T cell receptor beta chains reported below all come from one sample, sequenced in a study of human T cells and chemical hapten exposure. One entry per CDR3 protein results from TCRdb running MiXCR on the RACE reads. The repertoire holds fewer than 200,000 distinct CDR3 sequences, around 30% seen once, with under 3% in the top ten. Time point specified: pre-sensitization, week 0. Treatment given: therapeutic diphenylcyclopropenone sensitization with weekly scalp DPC. This material consisted of whole blood, taken in connection with sensitization to the hapten diphenylcyclopropenone (DPC). Source of these receptors: a woman in her 30s with alopecia areata. Some clones in this sample may be carry-over from other donors' samples.

DNA of the CDR3: TGCGCCAGCAGCTTGGAAGGGACAGCGGGGGAGCAGTACTTC. It codes for CASSLEGTAGEQYF. The chain uses TRBV5-1 and TRBJ2-7; possibly TRBD1 or TRBD2 for D (7 bases each). The CDR3 totals 14 residues. In germline, CDR1 is SGHRS, CDR2 YFSETQ. Trimming took 0 bases from V and 7 from J, leaving 14 bases between them.

The rearrangement links TRBV29-1 to TRBJ2-4, with 10 bases matching TRBD2. CDR1 and CDR2 (germline): SQVTM, ANQGSEA. Trimming removed 4 bases from V and 5 bases from J; junction bases left unmatched: 5. The CDR3 is 14 residues long. The CDR3 is CSVAGTSVQNIQYF. CDR3 bases: TGCAGCGTTGCCGGGACTAGCGTCCAAAACATTCAGTACTTC.

This clonotype was seen a few times. The V gene is TRBV11-2, the J gene TRBJ1-4; unclear D gene. Germline CDR1 reads SGHAT; CDR2 reads FQNNGV. Between the trimmed V and J ends, which lost 7 bases and 4 bases, there was a span of 19 bases. This CDR3 comprises 16 residues. The CDR3 nucleotides read TGTGCCAGCAAGTTAGGTGCAGGTCTTAGTAATGAAAAACTGTTTTTT. Protein product: CASKLGAGLSNEKLFF.

This rearrangement joins TRBV7-2 to TRBJ2-3; tentatively, D is TRBD2 (6 bases). Looked up from germline, CDR1 is SGHTA and CDR2 is FQGNSA. The CDR3 length is 15 residues. Trimming took 2 bases from V and 0 from J, leaving 9 bases between them. As DNA, the CDR3 is TGTGCCAGCAGCTTATGGGGGGAGAGCACAGATACGCAGTATTTT. Translation gives CASSLWGESTDTQYF. The whole variable domain, remainder taken from reference TRBV7-2 and TRBJ2-3, is GAGVSQSPSNKVTEKGKDVELRCDPISGHTALYWYRQSLGQGLEFLIYFQGNSAPDKSGLPSDRFSAERTGGSVSTLTIQRTQQEDSAVYLCASSLWGESTDTQYFGPGTRLTVL.

This clonotype was seen only a few times. This chain joins TRBV29-1 and TRBJ2-3, with D possibly matching TRBD1 (5 bases). Germline loops: CDR1 SQVTM, CDR2 ANQGSEA. Trimming shortened V by 7 bases and J by 4 bases, and 15 bases separated the two germline ends. The CDR3 has 13 residues. The CDR3 is CSAWGSAADTQYF. CDR3 nucleotide sequence: TGCAGCGCGTGGGGCTCTGCCGCAGATACGCAGTATTTT.

The CDR3 loop is CASSLPTSGSTDTQYF. The CDR3 DNA reads as TGTGCCAGCAGCCTACCGACTAGCGGGAGCACAGATACGCAGTATTTT. The chain is built from TRBV4-2 and TRBJ2-3; the match to TRBD2 covers 10 bases. CDR1 is LGHNA, CDR2 YNFKEQ, per germline. Trimming took 4 bases from V and 0 from J; bases not matched to a gene: 4. The CDR3 is 16 residues long.

The chain employs TRBV5-1 and TRBJ1-1, with D unresolved. V lost 5 bases to trimming and J lost 1 base, with 9 bases between them. CDR3 length equals 13 residues. CDR1 is SGHRS, CDR2 YFSETQ, per germline. The CDR3 loop is CASRGETNTEAFF. DNA of the CDR3: TGCGCCAGCAGGGGCGAAACGAACACTGAAGCTTTCTTT. The variable domain in full, completed from reference TRBV5-1 and TRBJ1-1, reads KAGVTQTPRYLIKTRGQQVTLSCSPISGHRSVSWYQQTPGQGLQFLFEYFSETQRNKGNFPGRFSGRQFSNSRSEMNVSTLELGDSALYLCASRGETNTEAFFGQGTRLTVV.

This clonotype has a single count. The rearrangement links TRBV2 to TRBJ2-5, with D tentatively TRBD1 (5 bases). The V end was cut by 10 bases, the J end by 2 bases, with 17 bases between. This CDR3 spans 14 amino acids. Germline lookup yields CDR1 SNHLY and CDR2 FYNNEI. The CDR3 here is CATPGLGEQETQYF. The CDR3 DNA reads TGTGCCACCCCAGGGTTAGGGGAACAAGAGACCCAGTACTTC.

This chain uses TRBV29-1 with TRBJ2-7; TRBD1 matches at 8 bases. The ends lost 6 bases at V and 2 bases at J; junction bases unmatched: 9. Germline V gene lookup returns CDR1 SQVTM and CDR2 ANQGSEA. The CDR3 runs to 14 residues. This CDR3 is CSVETGTGPYEQYF. The CDR3 bases are TGCAGCGTAGAGACCGGGACAGGTCCCTACGAGCAGTACTTC.

The chain combines TRBV3-1 with TRBJ2-1; D gene unclear. The CDR3 loop spans 14 amino acids. V lost 4 bases, J lost 5 bases, and 12 bases lay in between. Germline V gene data show CDR1 as LGHDT and CDR2 as YNNKEL (reference sequence). The CDR3 sequence is CASSLHSSDNEQFF. The CDR3 coding sequence is TGTGCCAGCAGCCTTCACAGTTCAGACAATGAGCAGTTCTTC.

CDR3 amino acids: CASNSGISYNEQFF. The CDR3, as DNA: TGTGCCAGCAATAGCGGGATTTCCTACAATGAGCAGTTCTTC. The chain links TRBV2 to TRBJ2-1; TRBD2 agrees at 8 bases. Losses at the gene ends were 7 bases for V and 1 base for J; bases not matched to a gene: 3. The CDR3 runs to 14 residues. Germline V gene data show CDR1 as SNHLY and CDR2 as FYNNEI. The full variable domain, completed using reference TRBV2 and TRBJ2-1, is EPEVTQTPSHQVTQMGQEVILRCVPISNHLYFYWYRQILGQKVEFLVSFYNNEISEKSEIFDDQFSVERPDGSNFTLKIRSTKLEDSAMYFCASNSGISYNEQFFGPGTRLTVL.

This clonotype was seen a handful of times. The CDR3 DNA sequence: TGTGCCAGCAGTAGCAGACTAGGGTTTGAGCAGTTCTTC. It codes for CASSSRLGFEQFF. V and J are TRBV7-2 and TRBJ2-1; D is possibly TRBD2 (6 bases). Germline loops: CDR1 SGHTA, CDR2 FQGNSA. V was cut by 6 bases and J by 9 bases, with 15 bases left in between. This CDR3 spans 13 amino acids.

This chain links TRBV29-1 with TRBJ1-1; the D gene is possibly TRBD1 (6 bases). The germline V gene encodes CDR1 SQVTM and CDR2 ANQGSEA. The CDR3 loop spans 15 amino acids. Trimming took off 4 bases at V and 6 bases at J, with 21 bases between the two ends. The CDR3 is CSVGSLTGLGAEAFF. CDR3 in DNA: TGCAGCGTTGGCTCCCTAACAGGGCTGGGCGCTGAAGCTTTCTTT. Supplemented by reference TRBV29-1 and TRBJ1-1, the full variable domain reads SAVISQKPSRDICQRGTSLTIQCQVDSQVTMMFWYRQQPGQSLTLIATANQGSEATYESGFVIDKFPISRPNLTFSTLTVSNMSPEDSSIYLCSVGSLTGLGAEAFFGQGTRLTVV.

The rearrangement links TRBV11-2 to TRBJ2-3, with unresolved D. The germline gives CDR1 SGHAT, CDR2 FQNNGV. The CDR3 sequence is 14 residues long. Trimming took 3 bases from V and 2 from J, leaving 9 bases between them. CDR3 sequence reads: CASSFNGFTDTQYF. CDR3 sequence (DNA): TGTGCCAGCAGCTTTAATGGTTTCACAGATACGCAGTATTTT.

DNA of the CDR3: TGTGCCAGCAGTTTTGGGACTAGCGGATACAATGAGCAGTTCTTC. Its protein product is CASSFGTSGYNEQFF. This chain uses TRBV28 with TRBJ2-1, with 11 bases aligning to TRBD2. The V gene end was trimmed by 3 bases and the J gene end by 4 bases; junction bases not matched to a gene: 2. Germline CDR1 and CDR2: MDHEN and SYDVKM. This CDR3 is built from 15 residues.

This clonotype was counted only a few times. This chain uses TRBV20-1 with TRBJ2-1; 13 nucleotides match TRBD2. V lost 1 base and J lost 7; bases outside the gene matches: 7. CDR1 and CDR2 (germline): DFQATT, SNEGSKA (reference sequence). The CDR3 is made up of 16 amino acids. In DNA, the CDR3 is TGCAGTGCTAGAGCCGGACTAGCGGGAGAGCAGAATGAGCAGTTCTTC. It is translated as CSARAGLAGEQNEQFF.

V usage is TRBV6-5 and J usage is TRBJ2-5; D ambiguous. Trimming took off 8 bases at V and 2 bases at J, with 12 bases between the two ends. CDR3 length: 13 residues. Germline V gives CDR1 MNHEY, CDR2 SVGAGI. This CDR3 is CASGPQAQETQYF. The CDR3 DNA sequence: TGTGCCAGCGGTCCGCAGGCACAAGAGACCCAGTACTTC.

This clonotype was seen a few times. J is TRBJ2-7 and V is TRBV24-1; D unresolved. This CDR3 is 13 amino acids long. Trimming stripped 3 bases from V and 5 bases from J, with 10 bases between. CDR1 is KGHDR and CDR2 is SFDVKD in the germline V gene. CDR3 loop: CATSDTATDEQYF. DNA of the CDR3: TGTGCCACCAGTGATACAGCTACTGACGAGCAGTACTTC.

This clonotype was observed a handful of times. This chain connects TRBV7-9 to TRBJ2-3; 7 bases map to TRBD1. CDR1 and CDR2 from the germline V gene are SEHNR and FQNEAQ (reference sequence). Trimming removed 3 bases from V and 5 bases from J; junction bases left unmatched: 5. The CDR3 sequence is 14 residues long. CDR3 sequence (DNA): TGTGCCAGCAGCTTCGGACAGGCAAAAGATACGCAGTATTTT. It translates to CASSFGQAKDTQYF.

The V gene is TRBV3-1, the J gene TRBJ1-3; weak D call: TRBD1 (6 bases). Germline CDR1 reads LGHDT; CDR2 reads YNNKEL (reference sequence). The CDR3 spans 17 residues. V lost 1 base to trimming and J lost 1 base, with 14 bases between them. The DNA of the CDR3 is TGTGCCAGCAGCCAAGTGAAGGGACATGGTTCTGGAAACACCATATATTTT. This gives the protein CASSQVKGHGSGNTIYF.

A few counts support this clonotype. The chain recombines TRBV20-1 with TRBJ1-5; D remains unclear. Germline V lookup: CDR1 DFQATT, CDR2 SNEGSKA (reference sequence). Deletions cut 2 bases from V and 9 bases from J, with 14 bases between. CDR3 length: 13 residues. CDR3 in DNA: TGCAGTGCTAGACTTCAGGTCGACGGGCCCCAGCATTTT. Its translation is CSARLQVDGPQHF.

This rearrangement joins TRBV7-3 to TRBJ1-5; 9 bases map to TRBD1. Germline CDR1 reads SGHTA; CDR2 reads FQGTGA. Trimming at V came to 4 bases and at J to 1 base, leaving 17 bases not matched to a gene. The CDR3 covers 20 residues. This chain's CDR3 is CASSSYLEEQGAESNQPQHF. The CDR3 nucleotides are TGTGCCAGCAGCTCCTACTTGGAAGAACAGGGGGCCGAAAGCAATCAGCCCCAGCATTTT.

This clonotype was recorded a few times. The gene calls are TRBV27 and TRBJ1-2, with 10 bases matching TRBD1. The CDR3 covers 17 residues. V gave up 4 bases and J gave up 7 bases; unmatched junction bases: 15. CDR1 and CDR2 (germline): MNHEY, SMNVEV (reference sequence). The CDR3 sequence is CASSSISMTGGSLGYTF. CDR3 nucleotide sequence: TGTGCCAGCAGTTCTATATCGATGACAGGGGGCTCTCTTGGCTACACCTTC.

Only one count was recorded for this clonotype. Since a much larger clone is just one base distant, this may be a read error. The chain joins TRBV27 to TRBJ2-5, with D unclear. The V gene lost 4 bases and the J gene lost 0 bases, with 6 bases spanning the gap. The CDR3 loop spans 13 amino acids. Germline V CDR1 and CDR2: MNHEY, SMNVEV (reference sequence). The CDR3 DNA reads as TGTGCCAGCAGTTCCGCGTACCAAGAGACCCAGTACTTC. Protein product: CASSSAYQETQYF.

This chain uses TRBV15 with TRBJ1-2; D is unclear. V was clipped by 0 bases and J by 3 bases, with 11 bases between them. Germline V gives CDR1 LNHNV, CDR2 YYDKDF (reference sequence). The CDR3 has 15 residues. DNA for the CDR3: TGTGCCACCAGCAGAGAATCGGGTTCTGACTATGGCTACACCTTC. Encoded protein: CATSRESGSDYGYTF.

CDR3 nucleotide sequence: TGCAGCGTTGTTGGACGGGACACTGAAGCTTTCTTT. This gives the protein CSVVGRDTEAFF. V and J are TRBV29-1 and TRBJ1-1; D is uncertain. The CDR3 extends over 12 amino acids. The germline V gene encodes CDR1 SQVTM and CDR2 ANQGSEA. Trimming shortened V by 4 bases and J by 3 bases, and 9 bases separated the two germline ends.

The J gene is TRBJ1-4, the V gene TRBV5-1, with unresolved D. Per the germline V gene, CDR1 is SGHRS and CDR2 is YFSETQ. The CDR3 length is 15 residues. V was shortened by 1 base and J by 5 bases, with 12 bases between the two germline ends. CDR3 sequence reads: CASSLMEGSNEKLFF. CDR3 nucleotide sequence: TGCGCCAGCAGCTTGATGGAGGGATCGAATGAAAAACTGTTTTTT.

This chain links TRBV20-1 with TRBJ1-2; 9 nucleotides line up with TRBD1. The trim removed 4 bases at V and 2 bases at J, leaving 5 bases unmatched. Germline CDR1 DFQATT, CDR2 SNEGSKA (reference sequence). The CDR3 totals 14 residues. This chain's CDR3 is CSAMTGGRNYGYTF. The CDR3 region has the DNA TGCAGTGCTATGACAGGGGGAAGGAACTATGGCTACACCTTC.

The chain employs TRBV4-2 and TRBJ1-4; no clear D. Germline V gene data show CDR1 as LGHNA and CDR2 as YNFKEQ. The CDR3 totals 16 residues. V lost 5 bases to trimming and J lost 0 bases, with 13 bases between them. CDR3 nucleotides: TGTGCCAGCAGCGCAGCGTTAGTCGCAACTAATGAAAAACTGTTTTTT. Protein: CASSAALVATNEKLFF.

This chain joins TRBV20-1 and TRBJ2-1, with TRBD2 matching 15 bases. The CDR3 length is 15 residues. V dropped 6 bases and J dropped 5; count of bases not matched to a gene: 5. Germline CDR1 DFQATT, CDR2 SNEGSKA (reference sequence). The CDR3: CSAEGTSGRNNEQFF. The DNA of the CDR3 is TGCAGTGCCGAGGGGACTAGCGGGAGGAACAATGAGCAGTTCTTC.

The table lists this clonotype with a few counts. The chain links TRBV6-1 to TRBJ2-3; D is unresolved. Trimming removed 3 bases at V and 0 bases at J, with 13 bases between. The CDR3 sequence is 16 residues long. CDR1 and CDR2 from the germline V gene are MNHNS and SASEGT. The CDR3 sequence: CASSDWTVPSTDTQYF. The CDR3, as DNA: TGTGCCAGCAGTGATTGGACCGTCCCTAGCACAGATACGCAGTATTTT.